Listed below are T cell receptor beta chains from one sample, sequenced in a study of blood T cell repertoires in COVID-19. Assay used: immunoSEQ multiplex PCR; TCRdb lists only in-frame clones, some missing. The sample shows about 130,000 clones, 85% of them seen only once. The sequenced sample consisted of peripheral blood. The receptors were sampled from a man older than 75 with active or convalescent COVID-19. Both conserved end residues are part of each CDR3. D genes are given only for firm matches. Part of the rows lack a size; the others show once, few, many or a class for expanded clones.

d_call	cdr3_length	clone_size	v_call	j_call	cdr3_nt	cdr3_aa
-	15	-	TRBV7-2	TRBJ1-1	TGTGCCAGCAGCTTAAGGGGTGGGACTGGCACTGAAGCTTTCTTT	CASSLRGGTGTEAFF
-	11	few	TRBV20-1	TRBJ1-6	TGCAGTGCTACCAGAAATTCACCCCTCCACTTT	CSATRNSPLHF
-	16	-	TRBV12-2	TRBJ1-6	TGTGCAAGTCGCTTAGCCCGACAGGGGTTGGGTTCACCCCTCCACTTT	CASRLARQGLGSPLHF
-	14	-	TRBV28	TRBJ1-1	-	CASSTSGVWTEAFF
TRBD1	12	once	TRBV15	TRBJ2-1	TGTGCCACCAGCCTCGAAGGGACAGCTCAGTTCTTC	CATSLEGTAQFF
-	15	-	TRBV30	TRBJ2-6	TGTGCCTGGAGTCTAACAGGGTCTGGGGCCAACGTCCTGACTTTC	CAWSLTGSGANVLTF
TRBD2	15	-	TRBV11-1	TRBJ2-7	TGTGCCAGCAGGGGGGCTAGCGGGCGTTCCTACGAGCAGTACTTC	CASRGASGRSYEQYF
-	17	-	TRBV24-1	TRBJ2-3	TGTGCCACCAGTGATTCATGGGGGGGCGGGGTCACAGATACGCAGTATTTT	CATSDSWGGGVTDTQYF
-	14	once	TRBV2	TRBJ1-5	TGTGCCAGCAGTGACCAGGGAGGGCGTCAGCCCCAGCATTTT	CASSDQGGRQPQHF
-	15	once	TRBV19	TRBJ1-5	TGTGCCAGTAGATGGGAGGGGGATAGCAATCAGCCCCAGCATTTT	CASRWEGDSNQPQHF
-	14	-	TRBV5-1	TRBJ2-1	TGCGCATCTTACCGGGACTCGTACTACAATGAGCAGTTCTTC	CASYRDSYYNEQFF
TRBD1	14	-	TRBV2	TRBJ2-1	TGTGCCAGCAGTGAAGGGACAGGGTGGAGTGAGCAGTTCTTC	CASSEGTGWSEQFF
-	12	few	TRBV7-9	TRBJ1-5	TGTGCCAGCAGCCGGGACAATCAGCCCCAGCATTTT	CASSRDNQPQHF
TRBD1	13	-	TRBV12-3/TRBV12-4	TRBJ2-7	TGTGCCAGCAGTTTATCGACAGGGTCCGAGCAGTACTTC	CASSLSTGSEQYF
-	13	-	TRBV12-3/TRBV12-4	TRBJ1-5	TGTGCCAGCGGGAGGGCCTCCAATCAGCCCCAGCATTTT	CASGRASNQPQHF
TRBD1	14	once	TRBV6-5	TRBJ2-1	TGTGCCAGCTCTTACACCAAGGGGGCTTACGAGCAGTTCTTC	CASSYTKGAYEQFF
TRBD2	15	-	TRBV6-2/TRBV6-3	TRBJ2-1	TGTGCCAGCAGTTACGTTCCTAGCGGGTACAATGAGCAGTTCTTC	CASSYVPSGYNEQFF
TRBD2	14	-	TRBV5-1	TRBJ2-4	TGCGCCAGCAGCCCCGGGGGGGCCAAAAACATTCAGTACTTC	CASSPGGAKNIQYF
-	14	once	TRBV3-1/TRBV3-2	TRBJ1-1	TGTGCCAGCACTATCCGGGAACGGAGGACTGAAGCTTTCTTT	CASTIRERRTEAFF
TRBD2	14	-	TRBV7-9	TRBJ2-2	TGTGCCAGCAGCTTGAGACTAGCGACCGGGGAGCTGTTTTTT	CASSLRLATGELFF
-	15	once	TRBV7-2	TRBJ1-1	TGTGCCAGCAGCTTAACAGGGAGGGGGAACACTGAAGCTTTCTTT	CASSLTGRGNTEAFF
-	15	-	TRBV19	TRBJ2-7	TGTGCCAGTAGTATCAGAATGCATGCCTCCTACGAGCAGTACTTC	CASSIRMHASYEQYF
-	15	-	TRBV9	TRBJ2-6	TGTGCCAGCAGCGTAGCGTACTCTGGGGCCAACGTCCTGACTTTC	CASSVAYSGANVLTF
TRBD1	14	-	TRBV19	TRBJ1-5	TGTGCCAGTAGTACCGGGACAGGGAATCAGCCCCAGCATTTT	CASSTGTGNQPQHF
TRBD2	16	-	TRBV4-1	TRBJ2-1	TGCGCCAGCACCCTCGTAGCGGGAGTCTCCTACAATGAGCAGTTCTTC	CASTLVAGVSYNEQFF
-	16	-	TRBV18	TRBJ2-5	TGTGCCAGCTCCCCAGGACTGATCAATTCGGGAGAGACCCAGTACTTC	CASSPGLINSGETQYF